This entry features one TCR beta chain sequence. The sample comes from a study of radiotherapy plus CTLA-4 blockade in lung cancer. Sequencing used immunoSEQ multiplex PCR; TCRdb keeps in-frame clones, though not all of them. Of about 46,000 clones listed, 70% to 80% are singletons. Specimen: peripheral blood, collected from a patient treated with radiotherapy plus ipilimumab. This TCR came from a human donor with non-small cell lung cancer who had a complete response to radiotherapy plus ipilimumab.

CDR3 amino acids: CASSFGLAGGPKETQYF. DNA for the CDR3: TGTGCCAGTAGTTTTGGACTAGCGGGGGGGCCTAAGGAGACCCAGTACTTC. The chain employs TRBV19 and TRBJ2-5, with 15 positions matching TRBD2. Germline trimming cut 5 bases from V and 5 bases from J; bases unmatched to any gene: 9. There are 17 residues in the CDR3. Germline lookup yields CDR1 LNHDA and CDR2 SQIVND (reference sequence).